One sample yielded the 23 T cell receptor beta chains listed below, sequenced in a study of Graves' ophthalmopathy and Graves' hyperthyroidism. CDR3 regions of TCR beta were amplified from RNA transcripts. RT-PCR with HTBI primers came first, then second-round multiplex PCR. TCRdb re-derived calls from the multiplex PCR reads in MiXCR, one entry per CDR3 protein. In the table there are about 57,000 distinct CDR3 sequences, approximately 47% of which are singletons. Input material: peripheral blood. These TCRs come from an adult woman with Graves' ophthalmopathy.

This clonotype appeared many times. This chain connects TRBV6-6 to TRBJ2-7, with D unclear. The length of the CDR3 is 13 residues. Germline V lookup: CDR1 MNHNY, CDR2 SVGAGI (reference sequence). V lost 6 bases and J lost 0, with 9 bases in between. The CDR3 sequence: CASRSTTSYEQYF. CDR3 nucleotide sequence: TGTGCCAGCAGATCAACGACCTCCTACGAGCAGTACTTC.

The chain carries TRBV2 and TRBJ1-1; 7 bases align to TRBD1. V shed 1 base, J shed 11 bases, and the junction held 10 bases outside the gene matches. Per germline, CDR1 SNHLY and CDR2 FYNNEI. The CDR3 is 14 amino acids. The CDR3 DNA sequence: TGTGCCAGCAGTGAAGAGGGGGCACATCGGGTGGCTTTCTTT. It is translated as CASSEEGAHRVAFF.

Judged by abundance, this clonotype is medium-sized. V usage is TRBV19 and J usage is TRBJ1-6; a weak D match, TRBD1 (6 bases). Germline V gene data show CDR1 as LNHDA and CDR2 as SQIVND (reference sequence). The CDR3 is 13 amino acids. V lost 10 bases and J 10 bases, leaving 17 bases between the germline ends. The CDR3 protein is CATRDTEISPLHF. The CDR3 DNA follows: TGTGCCACCAGGGACACCGAAATCTCACCCCTCCACTTT.

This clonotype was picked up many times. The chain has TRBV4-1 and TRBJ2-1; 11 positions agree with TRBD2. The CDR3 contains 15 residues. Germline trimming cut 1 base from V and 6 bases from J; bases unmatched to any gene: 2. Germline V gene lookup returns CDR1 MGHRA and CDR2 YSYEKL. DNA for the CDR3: TGCGCCAGCAGCCAAGGACTAGCGGGACTCAATGAGCAGTTCTTC. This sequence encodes CASSQGLAGLNEQFF.

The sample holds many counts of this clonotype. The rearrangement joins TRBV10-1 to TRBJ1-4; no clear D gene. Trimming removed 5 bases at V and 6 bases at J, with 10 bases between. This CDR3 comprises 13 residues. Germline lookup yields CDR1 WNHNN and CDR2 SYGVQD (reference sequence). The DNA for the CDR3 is TGCGCCAGCAGTCCGGGATTCGATGAAAAACTGTTTTTT. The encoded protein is CASSPGFDEKLFF.

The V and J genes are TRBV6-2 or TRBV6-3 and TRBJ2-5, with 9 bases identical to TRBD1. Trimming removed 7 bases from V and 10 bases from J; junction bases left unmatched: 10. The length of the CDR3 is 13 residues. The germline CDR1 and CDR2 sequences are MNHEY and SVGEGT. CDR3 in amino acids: CASTLQGAGNQYF. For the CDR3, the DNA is TGTGCCAGCACCCTACAGGGGGCCGGGAACCAGTACTTC.

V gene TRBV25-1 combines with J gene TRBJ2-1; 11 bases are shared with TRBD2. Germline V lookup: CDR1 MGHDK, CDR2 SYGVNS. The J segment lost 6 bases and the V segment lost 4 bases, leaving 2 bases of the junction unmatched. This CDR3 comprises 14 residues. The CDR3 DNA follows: TGTGCCAGCAGTGGGACTAGCGGGCGCAATGAGCAGTTCTTC. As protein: CASSGTSGRNEQFF.

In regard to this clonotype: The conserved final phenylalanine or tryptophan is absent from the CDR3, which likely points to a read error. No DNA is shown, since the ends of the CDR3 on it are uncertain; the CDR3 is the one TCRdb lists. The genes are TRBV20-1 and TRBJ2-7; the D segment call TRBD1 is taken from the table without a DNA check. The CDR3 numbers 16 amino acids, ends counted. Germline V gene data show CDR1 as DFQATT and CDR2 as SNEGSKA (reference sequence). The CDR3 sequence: CSAIEAFGTVGYERYC.

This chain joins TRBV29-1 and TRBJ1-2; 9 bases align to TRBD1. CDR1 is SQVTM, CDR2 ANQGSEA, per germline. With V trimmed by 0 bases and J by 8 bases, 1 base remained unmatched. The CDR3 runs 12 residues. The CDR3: CSVEDGTGGYTF. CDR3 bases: TGCAGCGTTGAAGATGGGACAGGGGGCTACACCTTC.

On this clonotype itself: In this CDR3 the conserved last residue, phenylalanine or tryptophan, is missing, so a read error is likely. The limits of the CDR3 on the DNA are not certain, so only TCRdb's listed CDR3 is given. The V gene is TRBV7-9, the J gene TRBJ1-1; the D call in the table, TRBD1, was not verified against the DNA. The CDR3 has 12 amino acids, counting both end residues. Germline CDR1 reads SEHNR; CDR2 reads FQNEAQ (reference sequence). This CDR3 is CASSFVGQGAVY.

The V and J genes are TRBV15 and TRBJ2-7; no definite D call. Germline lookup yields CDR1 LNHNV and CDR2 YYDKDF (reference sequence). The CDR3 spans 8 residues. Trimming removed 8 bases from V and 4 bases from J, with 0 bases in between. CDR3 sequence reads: CATYEQYF. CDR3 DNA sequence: TGTGCCACCTACGAGCAGTACTTC.

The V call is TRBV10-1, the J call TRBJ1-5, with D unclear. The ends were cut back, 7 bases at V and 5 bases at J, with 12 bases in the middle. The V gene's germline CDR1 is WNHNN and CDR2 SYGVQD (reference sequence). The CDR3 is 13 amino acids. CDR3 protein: CASNQVADQPQHF. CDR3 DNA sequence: TGCGCCAGCAATCAGGTAGCCGATCAGCCCCAGCATTTT.

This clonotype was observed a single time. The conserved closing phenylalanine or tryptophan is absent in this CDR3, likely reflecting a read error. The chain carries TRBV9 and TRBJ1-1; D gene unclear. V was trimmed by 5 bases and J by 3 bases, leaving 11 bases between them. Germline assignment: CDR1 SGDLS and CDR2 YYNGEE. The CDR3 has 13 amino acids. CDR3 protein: CASSVTTDTEAFL. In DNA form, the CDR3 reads TGTGCCAGCAGTGTAACGACGGACACTGAAGCTTTCCTT.

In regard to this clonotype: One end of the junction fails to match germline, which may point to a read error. The CDR3 DNA follows: TGCGCCAGCAGTCTACTTGGGACAGAGCCATACGGGCAGCACTTC. Protein sequence: CASSLLGTEPYGQHF. The V gene is TRBV7-8, the J gene TRBJ2-7; TRBD1 matches at 7 bases. This CDR3 spans 15 amino acids. Germline CDR1 SGHVS, CDR2 FQNEAQ.

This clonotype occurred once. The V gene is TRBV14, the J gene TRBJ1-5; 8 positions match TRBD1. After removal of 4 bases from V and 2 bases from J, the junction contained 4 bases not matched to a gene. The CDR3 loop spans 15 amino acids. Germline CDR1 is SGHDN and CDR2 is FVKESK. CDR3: CASSRAGQGNQPQHF. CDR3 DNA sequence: TGTGCCAGCAGCCGAGCGGGACAGGGCAATCAGCCCCAGCATTTT.

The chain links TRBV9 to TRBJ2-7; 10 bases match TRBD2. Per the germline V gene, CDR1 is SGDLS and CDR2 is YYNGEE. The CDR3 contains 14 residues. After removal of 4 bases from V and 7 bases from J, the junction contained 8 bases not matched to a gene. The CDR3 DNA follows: TGTGCCAGCAGCTTTACTAGCGGGATGGGGGAGCAGTACTTC. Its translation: CASSFTSGMGEQYF.

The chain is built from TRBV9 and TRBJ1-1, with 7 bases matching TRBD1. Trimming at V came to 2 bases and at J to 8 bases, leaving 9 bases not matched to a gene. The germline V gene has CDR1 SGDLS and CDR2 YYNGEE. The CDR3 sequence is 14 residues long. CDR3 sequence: CASSVGTARREAFF. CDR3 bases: TGTGCCAGCAGCGTGGGGACAGCCCGAAGGGAAGCTTTCTTT.

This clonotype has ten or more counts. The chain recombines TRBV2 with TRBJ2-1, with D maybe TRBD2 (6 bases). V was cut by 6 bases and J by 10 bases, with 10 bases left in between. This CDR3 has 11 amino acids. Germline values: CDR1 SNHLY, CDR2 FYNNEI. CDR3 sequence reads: CASRGGGEQFF. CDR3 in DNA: TGTGCCAGCAGGGGAGGCGGGGAGCAGTTCTTC.

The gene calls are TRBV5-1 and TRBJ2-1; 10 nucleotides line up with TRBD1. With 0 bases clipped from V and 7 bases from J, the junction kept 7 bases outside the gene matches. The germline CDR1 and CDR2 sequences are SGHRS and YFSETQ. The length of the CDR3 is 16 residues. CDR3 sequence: CASSLGTGGHENEQFF. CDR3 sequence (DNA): TGCGCCAGCAGCTTGGGGACAGGGGGGCACGAAAATGAGCAGTTCTTC.

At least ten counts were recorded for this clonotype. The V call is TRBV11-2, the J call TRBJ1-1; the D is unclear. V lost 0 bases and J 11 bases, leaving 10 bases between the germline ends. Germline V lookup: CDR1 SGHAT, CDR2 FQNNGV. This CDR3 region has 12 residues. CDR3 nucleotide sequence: TGTGCCAGCAGCTTAGATTTGATTATCGCTTTCTTT. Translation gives CASSLDLIIAFF.

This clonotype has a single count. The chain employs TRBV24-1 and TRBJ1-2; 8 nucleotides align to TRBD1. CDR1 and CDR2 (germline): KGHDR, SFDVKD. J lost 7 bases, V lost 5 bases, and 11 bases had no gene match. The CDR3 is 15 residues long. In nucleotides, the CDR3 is TGTGCCACCAGTGCCTCGAAGACAGGGGCAGGTGGCTACACCTTC. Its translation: CATSASKTGAGGYTF.

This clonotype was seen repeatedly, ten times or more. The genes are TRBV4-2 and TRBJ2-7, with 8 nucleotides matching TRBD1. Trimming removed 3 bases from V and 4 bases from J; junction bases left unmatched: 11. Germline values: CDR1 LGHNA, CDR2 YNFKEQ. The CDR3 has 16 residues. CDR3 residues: CASSHPLAQGAYEQYF. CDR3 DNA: TGTGCCAGCAGCCATCCCCTGGCCCAGGGGGCTTACGAGCAGTACTTC.

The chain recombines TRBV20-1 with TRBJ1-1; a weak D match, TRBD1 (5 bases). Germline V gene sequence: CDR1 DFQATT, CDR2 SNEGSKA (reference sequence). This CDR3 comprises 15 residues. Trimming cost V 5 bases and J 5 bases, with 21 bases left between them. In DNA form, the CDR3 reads TGCAGTGCTCTCGTTCAAGACAGATCCAGGACTGAAGCTTTCTTT. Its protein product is CSALVQDRSRTEAFF.